This TCR beta chain was identified in a study of cytomegalovirus exposure and HLA in healthy donors (dated by TCRdb to about 2017). Background for the entire study: An earlier analysis of about 560 of the donors reported about 260 Gb of sequence data and 90 million to 120 million unique TCR beta sequences obtained from some 170 million T cells. The study profiled the T cell repertoires of under 850 subjects by immunosequencing and related them to cytomegalovirus serostatus. Around 300 gigabases of sequencing data and around 87 million unique TCR sequences were included in an early release covering roughly 600 HLA-typed donors. The study aimed to test whether cataloging public T cell receptors could reveal signatures of past pathogen exposure. Among about 400 genotyped donors of the cohort, an average of approximately 200,000 unique TCR beta nucleotide sequences was sequenced per donor, of which about 20% were non-productive. A later genetic analysis used genome-wide SNP genotypes for 398 of the 666 donors, treating that subset as a discovery cohort. Of the roughly 430 genotyped donors, roughly 85% fell in the genetic ancestry cluster associated with self-reported Caucasian donors. Donor age, sex, ethnicity and CMV serostatus were compiled together with the repertoire data. All discovery cohort repertoires had been generated on a single sequencing platform. The number of donors typed differed by locus, with about 629-640 for A, B, C, DRB1 and DQB1, 522 for DQA1, 606 for DPA1, and some 440 for DPB1. About five DR-DQ haplotypes were handled as single units for association and clustering because linkage in the cohort was strong. In addition to the first cohort of several hundred subjects, a separate validation cohort of 100 to 150 different subjects was used. Both class I and class II loci were covered by HLA typing, at four-digit resolution. The study combined high-throughput TCR immunosequencing, statistical association of individual TCRs with disease status, and machine learning to predict cytomegalovirus infection status. Rather than drawing on any new phenotypic data, the later analysis identified candidate immune exposures from TCR beta sequences and the way those sequences occurred across donors. An earlier analysis of approximately 580 of the donors used high-throughput TCR beta sequencing to judge whether each TCR beta V gene segment behaved as functional or pseudogenic. A later analysis re-analyzed previously published TCR beta repertoires from about 600 donors and added high-resolution HLA genotyping to study TCR occurrence patterns. What the research found in general, with its limitations: A later analysis associated about 18,000 TCR beta sequences with specific HLA alleles at a false discovery rate of 0.05. A further reported finding was that TCR beta sequences accurately predicted the HLA-A and HLA-B alleles for most subjects in the first cohort. According to a later analysis, most CMV-associated TCR beta chains appeared to be HLA-restricted, and the HLA associations seemed to be driven largely by CMV exposure. A later analysis reported that several top co-occurrence clusters appeared linked to parvovirus B19, influenza, CMV and Epstein-Barr virus. Broadly in line with IMGT annotations, most TCR beta V segments showed up in productive rearrangements about 87% or about 30% of the time in an earlier analysis of some 590 of the donors. Because counts were too low, roughly 16 rarely observed V segments, including chromosome 9 orphons, were excluded from the earlier analysis of fewer than 650 of the donors. In a later analysis, the rate of TCR association differed among HLA loci, with DRB1 alleles having the most associated TCRs and HLA-C alleles having the fewest. Assigning TCR associations to individual alleles was difficult when HLA alleles, especially DR and DQ, strongly co-occurred. An association between a missense DCLRE1C variant and V-gene and J-gene trimming of TCR beta chains was found in a later genetic analysis and replicated in an independent cohort. Linkage disequilibrium might explain the correlated functional status among segregating V segments, but an unknown experimental factor could not be ruled out. For the cohort, immune exposure information was limited to CMV serostatus. In the study, roughly 160 TCR beta chains were listed as associated with cytomegalovirus. The cohort was sequenced for TCR beta chains only, and without alpha or paired-chain data the features that could be detected were limited. According to the authors, the approach could potentially be generalized to other disease states and immunological phenotypes. Compared with the approximately 670-donor mean, donors in an Asian-associated ancestry cluster had fewer N-insertions in productive TCRs, according to a later genetic analysis. A later analysis found that HLA-associated TCR beta chains were more clonally expanded and had lower generation probabilities than equally common non-associated chains. Most TCR sequences were seen in very few donors, while some public TCRs were found in many individuals. Presence/absence analyses assumed roughly uniform sequencing depth across donors, an assumption that may not hold. A few of the identified cytomegalovirus-associated TCR beta chains were confirmed in vitro to be specific for cytomegalovirus antigens. Because some donors lacked HLA typing at each locus, the association tests relied only on the typed subset. The sequencing pipeline was judged likely to have produced a cluster of highly shared sequence variants as a technical artifact. The classifier was reported to diagnose cytomegalovirus status with high specificity and sensitivity in both the original cohort and the validation cohort. Some IMGT-functional V segments, including TRBV6-2 and TRBV6-3, could not be told apart with the 87-base-pair reads, so those segments were excluded.

Library preparation employed the immunoSEQ multiplex PCR assay. A mixture of 60 forward primers for TCR Vbeta segments and 13 reverse primers for TCR Jbeta segments was used in the multiplex PCR. The CDR3 region of rearranged TCR beta genes was amplified from genomic DNA with a multiplex PCR assay. The Illumina HiSeq System was used to sequence the amplified TCR beta libraries as 87-base-pair reads. The authors' pipeline ran thus. Across the roughly 600 repertoires, a later analysis counted around 80 million unique TCR beta chains, 9 million to 14 million of which were shared by at least two donors. A nearest-neighbor algorithm error-corrected the raw reads and collapsed the reads into unique sequences, merging closely related sequences to remove PCR and sequencing errors. To assign V, D and J gene segments, CDR3 sequences were aligned to IMGT reference sequences. Each retained sequence needed at least a six-nucleotide match to both a V gene segment and a J gene segment. A rearrangement counted as productive if the CDR3 had no stop codons and remained in frame with V and J, and every other rearrangement counted as non-productive. Following IMGT convention, CDR3 was defined as the stretch from the second conserved V-encoded cysteine to the conserved J-encoded phenylalanine. The earlier analysis of some 580 of the donors excluded any sequence lacking an unambiguous match to a single V gene segment. In an earlier analysis of some 590 of the donors, a V segment was called functional when productive rearrangements were above 56.7%, and segregating when the standard deviation between donors exceeded 5%. A statistical classification framework was developed to diagnose cytomegalovirus status using the catalog of TCR beta chain sequences. V and J gene assignment, in a later analysis, came from comparing TCR nucleotide sequences with IMGT/GENE-DB human TR gene sequences. A later analysis assigned CDR3 sequences and most-parsimonious VDJ recombination scenarios with the TCRdist pipeline. In a later analysis, each TCR beta chain was defined by its CDR3 amino acid sequence together with its V-gene family, and reads lacking a unique V-gene family were excluded. As a way to deal with suspected cross-contamination and a sequencing artifact, a later analysis dropped 450 to 600 nucleotide sequences that were highly shared and had low generation probability. In a later analysis, a clonal expansion index for each public chain was calculated from normalized within-repertoire ranks of inferred template counts. A later analysis computed generation probabilities with a VDJ recombination model fitted to out-of-frame rearrangements, and checked the results against IGoR. In a later analysis, hypergeometric tests were used to score TCR-TCR, TCR-HLA and TCR-CMV co-occurrence, with a repertoire-size bias correction applied to TCR pairs. In a later analysis, false discovery rates were estimated by permuting HLA or CMV assignments 20 times. In a later analysis, co-occurring TCRs were grouped using DBSCAN, with TCRdist sequence similarity added in when clustering inside HLA-allele-positive subsets. Co-occurrence clustering excluded repertoires with fewer than 30,000 or more than 120,000 public chains, plus five with anomalous nucleotide sharing. TCRdb's version of the immuneACCESS table is confined to in-frame rearrangements and falls short of the full clone set. An unresolved V gene accounts for under half of the shortfall where checked; the remainder is of unknown origin. V and J calls and clone size come straight from that table; D and trimming were deduced from the DNA. This sample's clone table shows fewer than 130,000 clones. In total, the top ten clones hold 0.59% of the sample.

A note on this clone: Its antigen remains undetermined.

The germline V and J ends show losses of 2 bases and 0 bases respectively, and no gene match explains 12 bases of the junction. Based on the germline V gene, the CDR1 and CDR2 sequences are SGHDN and FVKESK. Its CDR3 holds 19 amino acids, cysteine through phenylalanine. The entry retains the CDR3 DNA only, 57 bases that are in frame from base 1. The cohort was made up of roughly 670 healthy bone marrow donors. Cohort members were all nominally healthy when sampled, although unrecorded immune exposures were likely present. The donor tested CMV seronegative, placing the donor among the approximately 400 seronegative members of the cohort. Each donor provided a peripheral blood sample, and peripheral blood mononuclear cells were used for TCR beta sequencing. Genomic DNA extraction from the blood cell samples was performed with the Qiagen DNeasy Blood Extraction Kit.

The sample consisted of PBMCs. The rearrangement combines TRBV14 with TRBJ2-4; 8 of the junction bases match TRBD1. This TCR came from a man over 45 in good health and CMV-seronegative. The DNA sequence follows: TGTGCCAGCAGCCAATCAGGGGGCTCCAGTCTTTTAGCCAAAAACATTCAGTACTTC. Translated, this is CASSQSGGSSLLAKNIQYF.